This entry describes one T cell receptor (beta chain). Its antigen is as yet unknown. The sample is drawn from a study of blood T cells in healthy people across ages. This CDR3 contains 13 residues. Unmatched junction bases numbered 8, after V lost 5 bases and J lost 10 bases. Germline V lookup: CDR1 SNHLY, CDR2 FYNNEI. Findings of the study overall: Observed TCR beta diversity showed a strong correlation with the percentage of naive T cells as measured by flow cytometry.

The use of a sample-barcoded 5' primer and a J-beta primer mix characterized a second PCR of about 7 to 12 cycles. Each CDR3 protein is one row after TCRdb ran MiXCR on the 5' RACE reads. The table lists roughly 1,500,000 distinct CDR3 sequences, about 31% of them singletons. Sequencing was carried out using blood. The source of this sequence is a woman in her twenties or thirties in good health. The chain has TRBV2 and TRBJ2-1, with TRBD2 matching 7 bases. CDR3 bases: TGTGCCAGCAGTCGGGGAGGGGTACGCGAGCAGTTCTTC. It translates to CASSRGGVREQFF. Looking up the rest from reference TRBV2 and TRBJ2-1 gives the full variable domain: EPEVTQTPSHQVTQMGQEVILRCVPISNHLYFYWYRQILGQKVEFLVSFYNNEISEKSEIFDDQFSVERPDGSNFTLKIRSTKLEDSAMYFCASSRGGVREQFFGPGTRLTVL.